One TCR beta chain is described in this entry. Its specificity is unknown. Repertoires were generated with immunoSEQ multiplex PCR, while TCRdb's copy carries only in-frame clones and drops some. Recorded for this sample: 6,500 to 8,500 clones. This specimen belongs to a study of T cell clonality in common variable immunodeficiency. Findings and limits, study-wide: Compared with healthy controls, CVID subjects showed increased TCRbeta clonality, mostly in about a third. Reportedly, TCR beta sequences from common variable immunodeficiency showed fewer deletions and N-nucleotide insertions.

For at least one year, all CVID subjects received replacement immunoglobulin. Heparinized whole blood, about 4.5 to 8.5 ml, came from each donor. This clonotype originated in a human donor with common variable immunodeficiency. Sample: peripheral blood mononuclear cells.

CDR3 bases read: TGTGCCAGCTCACCCGGAGGGGAAGGC. It is translated as CASSPGGEG. The CDR3 in full is CASSPGGEGYTF. The genes are TRBV18 and TRBJ1-2; perhaps TRBD1 as D (5 bases). The sequence runs out 3 residues before the end of the CDR3; the remainder is reconstructed from the germline J gene. In germline, CDR1 is KGHSH, CDR2 LQKENI. The CDR3 runs to 12 residues.